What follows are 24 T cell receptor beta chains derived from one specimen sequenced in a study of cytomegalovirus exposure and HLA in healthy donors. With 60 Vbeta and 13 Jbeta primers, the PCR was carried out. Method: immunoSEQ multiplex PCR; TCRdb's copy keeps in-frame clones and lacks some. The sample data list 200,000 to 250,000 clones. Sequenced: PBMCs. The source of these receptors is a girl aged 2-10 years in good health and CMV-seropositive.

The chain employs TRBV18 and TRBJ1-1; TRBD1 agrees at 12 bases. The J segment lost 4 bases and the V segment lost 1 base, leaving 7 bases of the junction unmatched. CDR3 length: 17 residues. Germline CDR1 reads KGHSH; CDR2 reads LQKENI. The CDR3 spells CASSPQSGQGAITEAFF. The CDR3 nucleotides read TGTGCCAGCTCACCACAGTCGGGACAGGGGGCTATCACTGAAGCTTTCTTT.

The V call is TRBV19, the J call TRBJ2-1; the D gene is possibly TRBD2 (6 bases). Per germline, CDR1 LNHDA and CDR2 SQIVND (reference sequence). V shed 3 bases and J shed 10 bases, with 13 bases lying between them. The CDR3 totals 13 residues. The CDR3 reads CASSIRTTGEQFF. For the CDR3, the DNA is TGTGCCAGTAGTATCCGGACTACGGGGGAGCAGTTCTTC.

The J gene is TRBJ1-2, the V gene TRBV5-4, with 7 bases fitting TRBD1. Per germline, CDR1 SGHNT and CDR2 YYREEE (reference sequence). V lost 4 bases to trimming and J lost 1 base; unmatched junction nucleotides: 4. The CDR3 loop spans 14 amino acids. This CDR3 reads CASSEGQFNYGYTF. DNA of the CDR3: TGTGCCAGCAGCGAGGGACAGTTTAACTATGGCTACACCTTC.

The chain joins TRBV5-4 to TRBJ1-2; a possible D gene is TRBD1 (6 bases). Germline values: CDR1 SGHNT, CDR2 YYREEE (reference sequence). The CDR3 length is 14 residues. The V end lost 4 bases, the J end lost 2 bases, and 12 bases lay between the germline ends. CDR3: CASSLGQLNYGYTF. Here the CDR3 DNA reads TGTGCCAGCAGCCTCGGACAGTTAAACTATGGCTACACCTTC.

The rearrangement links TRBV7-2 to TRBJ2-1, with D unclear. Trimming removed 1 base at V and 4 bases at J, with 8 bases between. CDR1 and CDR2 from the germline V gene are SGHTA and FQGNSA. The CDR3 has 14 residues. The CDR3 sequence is CASSLVPKYNEQFF. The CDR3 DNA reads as TGTGCCAGCAGCTTAGTGCCTAAGTACAATGAGCAGTTCTTC.

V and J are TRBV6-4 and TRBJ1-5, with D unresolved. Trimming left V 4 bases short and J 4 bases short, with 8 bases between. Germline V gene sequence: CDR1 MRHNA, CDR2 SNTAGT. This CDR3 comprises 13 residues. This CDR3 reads CASSAESNQPQHF. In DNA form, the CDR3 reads TGTGCCAGCAGTGCGGAGTCGAATCAGCCCCAGCATTTT.

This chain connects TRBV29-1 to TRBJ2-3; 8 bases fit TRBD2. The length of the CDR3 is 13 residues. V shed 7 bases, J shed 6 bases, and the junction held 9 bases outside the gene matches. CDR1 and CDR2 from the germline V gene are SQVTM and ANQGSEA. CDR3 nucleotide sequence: TGCAGCGCCGTACTAGCGGCCGCGGATACGCAGTATTTT. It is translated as CSAVLAAADTQYF.

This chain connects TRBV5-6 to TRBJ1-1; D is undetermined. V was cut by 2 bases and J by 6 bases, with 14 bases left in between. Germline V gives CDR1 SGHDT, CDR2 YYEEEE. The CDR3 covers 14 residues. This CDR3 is CASSFDPAGAEAFF. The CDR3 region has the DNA TGTGCCAGCAGCTTTGACCCAGCCGGAGCTGAAGCTTTCTTT.

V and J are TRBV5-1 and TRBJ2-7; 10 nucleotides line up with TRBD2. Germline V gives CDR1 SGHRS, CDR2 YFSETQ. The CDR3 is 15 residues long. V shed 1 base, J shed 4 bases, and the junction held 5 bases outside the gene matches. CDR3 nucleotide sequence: TGCGCCAGCAGCTTGACTAGCGGGACAGTGTACGAGCAGTACTTC. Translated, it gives CASSLTSGTVYEQYF.

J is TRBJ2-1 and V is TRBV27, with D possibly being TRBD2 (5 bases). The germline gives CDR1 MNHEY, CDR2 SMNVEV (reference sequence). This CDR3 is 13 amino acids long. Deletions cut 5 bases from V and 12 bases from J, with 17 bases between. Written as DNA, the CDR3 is TGTGCCAGCAGTCCAATCCCCGAGGGTGGGCAGTTCTTC. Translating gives CASSPIPEGGQFF.

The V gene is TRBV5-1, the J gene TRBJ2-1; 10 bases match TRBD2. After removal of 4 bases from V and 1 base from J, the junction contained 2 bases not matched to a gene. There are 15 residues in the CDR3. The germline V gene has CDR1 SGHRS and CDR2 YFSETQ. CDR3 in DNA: TGCGCCAGCAGCGCGACTAGCGGGTCCTACAATGAGCAGTTCTTC. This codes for CASSATSGSYNEQFF.

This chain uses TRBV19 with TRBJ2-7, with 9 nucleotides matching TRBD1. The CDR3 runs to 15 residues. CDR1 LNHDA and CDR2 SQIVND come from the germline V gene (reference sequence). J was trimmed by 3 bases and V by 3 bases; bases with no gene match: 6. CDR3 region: CASSITDRGGYEQYF. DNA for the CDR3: TGTGCCAGTAGTATCACGGACAGGGGTGGCTACGAGCAGTACTTC.

CDR3 in amino acids: CASSPGTGVKVGTDTQYF. The CDR3 DNA sequence: TGTGCCAGCAGTCCCGGGACAGGGGTCAAAGTAGGCACAGATACGCAGTATTTT. The chain is built from TRBV28 and TRBJ2-3, with 10 bases aligning to TRBD1. This CDR3 has 18 residues. Germline V CDR1 and CDR2: MDHEN, SYDVKM. Trimming took 5 bases from V and 1 from J; bases not matched to a gene: 12.

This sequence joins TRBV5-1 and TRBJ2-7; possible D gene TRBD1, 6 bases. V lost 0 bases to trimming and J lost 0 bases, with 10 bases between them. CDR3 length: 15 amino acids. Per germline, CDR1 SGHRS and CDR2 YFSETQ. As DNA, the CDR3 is TGCGCCAGCAGCTTGGAAGGGGGTTACTCCTACGAGCAGTACTTC. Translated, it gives CASSLEGGYSYEQYF.

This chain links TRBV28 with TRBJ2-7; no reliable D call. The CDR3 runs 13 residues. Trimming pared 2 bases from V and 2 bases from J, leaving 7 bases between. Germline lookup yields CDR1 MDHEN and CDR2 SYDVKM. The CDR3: CASSLSLTYEQYF. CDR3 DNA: TGTGCCAGCAGTTTAAGCCTTACCTACGAGCAGTACTTC.

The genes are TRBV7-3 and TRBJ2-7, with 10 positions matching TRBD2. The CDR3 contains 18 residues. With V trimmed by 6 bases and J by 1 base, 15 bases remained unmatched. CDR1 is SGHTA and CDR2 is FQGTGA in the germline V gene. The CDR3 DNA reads TGTGCCAGCAGACCTAGCGGTGTACTAGCGGGACGTTCCTACGAGCAGTACTTC. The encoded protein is CASRPSGVLAGRSYEQYF.

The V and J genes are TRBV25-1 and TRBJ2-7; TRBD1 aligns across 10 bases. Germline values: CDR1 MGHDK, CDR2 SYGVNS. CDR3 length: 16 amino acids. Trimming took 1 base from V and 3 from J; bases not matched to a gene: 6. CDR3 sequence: CASSESGRDRGYEQYF. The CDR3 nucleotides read TGTGCCAGCAGTGAATCTGGCCGGGACAGGGGCTACGAGCAGTACTTC.

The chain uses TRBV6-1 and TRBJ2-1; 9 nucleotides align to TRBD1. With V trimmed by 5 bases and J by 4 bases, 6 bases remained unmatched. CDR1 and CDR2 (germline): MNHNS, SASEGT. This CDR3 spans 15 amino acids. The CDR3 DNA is TGTGCCAGCAGTATAGGACAGGGGCAGTACAATGAGCAGTTCTTC. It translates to CASSIGQGQYNEQFF.

DNA for the CDR3: TGTGCCAGCAGCTCCTCCGGTAGAGGTTCCTACGAGCAGTACTTC. Protein product: CASSSSGRGSYEQYF. V is TRBV13 and J is TRBJ2-5; D is unclear. Judging by the DNA end, TRBJ2-7 fits better; the J call may be wrong. Germline assignment: CDR1 PRHDT and CDR2 FYEKMQ (reference sequence). The CDR3 covers 15 residues.

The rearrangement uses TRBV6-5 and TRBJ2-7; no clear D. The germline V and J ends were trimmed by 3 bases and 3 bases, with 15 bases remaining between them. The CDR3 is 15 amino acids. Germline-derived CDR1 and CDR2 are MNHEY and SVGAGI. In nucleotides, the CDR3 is TGTGCCAGCAGTTATTATGCAGGTATAAGCTACGAGCAGTACTTC. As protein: CASSYYAGISYEQYF.

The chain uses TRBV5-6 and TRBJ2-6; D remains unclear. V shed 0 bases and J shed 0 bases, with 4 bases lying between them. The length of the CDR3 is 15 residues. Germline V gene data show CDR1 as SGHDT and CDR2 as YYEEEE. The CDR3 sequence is CASSLDISGANVLTF. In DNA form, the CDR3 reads TGTGCCAGCAGCTTGGACATCTCTGGGGCCAACGTCCTGACTTTC.

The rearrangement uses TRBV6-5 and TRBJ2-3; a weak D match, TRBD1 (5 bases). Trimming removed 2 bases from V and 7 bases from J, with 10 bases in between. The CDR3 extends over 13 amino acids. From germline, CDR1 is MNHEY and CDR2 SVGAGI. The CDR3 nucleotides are TGTGCCAGCAGTTACGGGGCTGAGAATACGCAGTATTTT. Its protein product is CASSYGAENTQYF.

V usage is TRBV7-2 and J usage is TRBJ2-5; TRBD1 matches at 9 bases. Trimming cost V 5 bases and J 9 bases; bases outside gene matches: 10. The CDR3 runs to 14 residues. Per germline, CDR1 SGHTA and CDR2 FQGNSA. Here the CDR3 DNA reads TGTGCCAGCAGCCGGGGACAGGGCGAAGGAGCCCAGTACTTC. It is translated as CASSRGQGEGAQYF.

The CDR3 DNA reads as TGTGCCAGCAGCTTTTTGGCTAGCGGTCTCAATGAGCAGTTCTTC. This translates into CASSFLASGLNEQFF. V gene TRBV7-9 combines with J gene TRBJ2-1; 7 positions match TRBD2. The CDR3 is made up of 15 amino acids. Losses at the gene ends were 3 bases for V and 6 bases for J; bases not matched to a gene: 8. Germline CDR1 reads SEHNR; CDR2 reads FQNEAQ (reference sequence).